This T cell receptor beta chain appears in the sequencing data of a study of cytomegalovirus exposure and HLA in healthy donors. About the research overall: Approximately 180 million T cells yielded about 120 million unique TCR beta sequences, as an earlier analysis found. Regarding the study as a whole: Generally TCR sequences proved uncommon, though certain public TCRs appeared in numerous donors. V- and J-gene trimming in TCR beta was tied to a missense DCLRE1C variant by an analysis performed later.

As regards this clone: Its antigen remains unknown.

PCR primers comprised 60 Vbeta and 13 Jbeta primers. The method was immunoSEQ multiplex PCR; TCRdb's version includes in-frame clones alone and lacks a portion of them. In the table there are about 110,000 clones, roughly 15% of which are singletons. This clonotype originated in a woman under 30 in good health and CMV-seronegative. The sequencing sample was made of PBMCs.

The CDR3 nucleotides are TGCGCCAGCAGCCAAGTTTCCAGGGGATTCGAGCAGTTCTTC. Its translation: CASSQVSRGFEQFF. V is TRBV4-1 and J is TRBJ2-1; weak D call: TRBD1 (6 bases). With 1 base removed from V and 10 bases from J, the gap between germline ends came to 14 bases. Germline values: CDR1 MGHRA, CDR2 YSYEKL. This CDR3 has 14 amino acids.